This record concerns one T cell receptor beta chain sequence. The antigen is not known. This entry is derived from a study of tumor-infiltrating lymphocytes in localized non-small cell lung cancer. Study as a whole: The cohort mixed smokers and never-smokers, several histologies, and some post-neoadjuvant-chemotherapy samples. General study findings and limits: Tumor T-cell fraction from TCR sequencing was not associated with recurrence-free survival (p = 0.61). Compared with uninvolved lung, tumors showed higher T cell infiltration by TCRbeta sequencing.

Method: immunoSEQ multiplex PCR; TCRdb's copy keeps in-frame clones and lacks some. The table has roughly 7,200 clones, roughly 70% seen once. V lost 10 bases, J lost 0 bases, and 21 bases lay in between. The V gene's germline CDR1 is ENHRY and CDR2 SYGVKD. The CDR3 contains 16 residues. The chain uses TRBV10-3 and TRBJ1-1; tentatively, D is TRBD1 (5 bases). The sequenced sample consisted of lung tumor tissue. The clonotype originates from a human donor with non-small cell lung cancer. CDR3: CATGWGTALMNTEAFF. The CDR3 DNA follows: TGTGCCACAGGGTGGGGGACGGCACTCATGAACACTGAAGCTTTCTTT.